These 5 T cell receptor beta chains were all obtained from the same sample, sequenced in a study of identical twins. TCRdb passed the 5' RACE reads through MiXCR, listing each CDR3 protein once. Of some 320,000 distinct CDR3 sequences detected, around 12% appear once; the ten largest clones hold 7.2%. This same sample was also part of a study on yellow fever vaccine responses in identical twins.

Specimen: CD8+ T cells sorted from blood. The source is a woman aged 18-30 years in good health.

The rearrangement links TRBV7-9 to TRBJ2-7; 8 bases line up with TRBD1. In germline, CDR1 is SEHNR, CDR2 FQNEAQ (reference sequence). CDR3 length: 15 residues. V trimming: 5 bases; J trimming: 0 bases; junction bases outside the gene matches: 6. CDR3 nucleotides: TGTGCCAGCAGCCAGGACAGGGTGGGCTCCTACGAGCAGTACTTC. Its translation is CASSQDRVGSYEQYF.

The V gene is TRBV20-1, the J gene TRBJ2-7; 7 bases align to TRBD2. This CDR3 has 15 amino acids. The germline V gene has CDR1 DFQATT and CDR2 SNEGSKA (reference sequence). V gave up 1 base and J gave up 2 bases; unmatched junction bases: 8. In nucleotides, the CDR3 is TGCAGTGCTAGAGGCGGTCTAGCGGAGACCTACGAGCAGTACTTC. This translates into CSARGGLAETYEQYF.

The gene calls are TRBV27 and TRBJ2-1, with 8 bases lining up with TRBD2. The CDR3 sequence is 14 residues long. With V trimmed by 7 bases and J by 8 bases, 10 bases remained unmatched. Looked up from germline, CDR1 is MNHEY and CDR2 is SMNVEV (reference sequence). CDR3 coding DNA: TGTGCCAGCATCCCCCGGGGGGGCAGGTATGAGCAGTTCTTC. It yields the protein CASIPRGGRYEQFF.

This clonotype was counted between two and nine times. The V and J genes are TRBV20-1 and TRBJ1-1, with D unresolved. Germline CDR1 is DFQATT and CDR2 is SNEGSKA (reference sequence). V lost 6 bases to trimming and J lost 0 bases, with 17 bases between them. CDR3 size: 15 residues. The CDR3 region has the DNA TGCAGTGCCCCGGATATGAAGGGCATGAACACTGAAGCTTTCTTT. Translation: CSAPDMKGMNTEAFF.

This clonotype was picked up a small number of times. This chain connects TRBV21-1 to TRBJ2-7; the listed D gene, TRBD1, was not tested against the DNA. TRBV21-1 is noted as a pseudogene. CDR3 length: 16 amino acids. CDR3 protein: CASSKEGDRGRYEQYV. The DNA of the CDR3 is TGTGCCAGCAGCAAAGAGGGGGACAGGGGACGCTACGAGCAGTACGTC.